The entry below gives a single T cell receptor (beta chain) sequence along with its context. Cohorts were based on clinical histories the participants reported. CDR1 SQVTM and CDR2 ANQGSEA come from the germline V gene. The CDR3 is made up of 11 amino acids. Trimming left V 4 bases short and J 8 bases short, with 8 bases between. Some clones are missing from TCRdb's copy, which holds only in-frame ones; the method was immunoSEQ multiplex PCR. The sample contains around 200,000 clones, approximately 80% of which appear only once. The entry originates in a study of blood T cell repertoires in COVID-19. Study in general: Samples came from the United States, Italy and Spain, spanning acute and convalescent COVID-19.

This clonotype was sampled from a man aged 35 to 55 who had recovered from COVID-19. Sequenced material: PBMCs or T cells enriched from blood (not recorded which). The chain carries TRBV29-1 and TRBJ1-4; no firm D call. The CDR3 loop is CSVVQWEKLFF. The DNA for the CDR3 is TGCAGCGTTGTTCAGTGGGAAAAACTGTTTTTT. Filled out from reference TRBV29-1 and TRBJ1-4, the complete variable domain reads SAVISQKPSRDICQRGTSLTIQCQVDSQVTMMFWYRQQPGQSLTLIATANQGSEATYESGFVIDKFPISRPNLTFSTLTVSNMSPEDSSIYLCSVVQWEKLFFGSGTQLSVL.